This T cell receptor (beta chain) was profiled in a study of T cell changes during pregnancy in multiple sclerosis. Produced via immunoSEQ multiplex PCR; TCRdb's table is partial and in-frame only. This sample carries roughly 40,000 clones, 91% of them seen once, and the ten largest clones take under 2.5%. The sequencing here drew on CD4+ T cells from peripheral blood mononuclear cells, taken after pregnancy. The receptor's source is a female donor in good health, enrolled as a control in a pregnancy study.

The CDR3 spells CASSAGQNEKLFF. CDR3 coding DNA: TGCGCCAGCAGCGCCGGACAGAATGAAAAACTGTTTTTT. The chain is built from TRBV5-1 and TRBJ1-4, with D perhaps matching TRBD1 (6 bases). Germline CDR1 SGHRS, CDR2 YFSETQ. Deletions cut 4 bases from V and 5 bases from J, with 9 bases between. The CDR3 length is 13 residues.